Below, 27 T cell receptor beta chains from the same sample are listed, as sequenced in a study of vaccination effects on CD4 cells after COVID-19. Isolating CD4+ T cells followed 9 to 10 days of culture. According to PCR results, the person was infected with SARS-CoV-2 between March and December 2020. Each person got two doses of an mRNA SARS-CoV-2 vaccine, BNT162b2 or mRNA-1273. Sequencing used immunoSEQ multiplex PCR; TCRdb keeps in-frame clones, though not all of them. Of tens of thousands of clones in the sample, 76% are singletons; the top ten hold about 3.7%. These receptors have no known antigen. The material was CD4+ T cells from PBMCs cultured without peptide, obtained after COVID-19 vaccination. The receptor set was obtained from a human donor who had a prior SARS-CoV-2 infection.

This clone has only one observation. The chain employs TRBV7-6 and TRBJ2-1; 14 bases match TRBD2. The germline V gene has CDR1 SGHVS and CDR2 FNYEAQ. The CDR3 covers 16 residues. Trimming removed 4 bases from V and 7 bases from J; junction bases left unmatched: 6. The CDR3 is CASSSRLAGGFNEQFF. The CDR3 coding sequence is TGTGCCAGCAGCTCGCGACTAGCGGGGGGGTTTAATGAGCAGTTCTTC.

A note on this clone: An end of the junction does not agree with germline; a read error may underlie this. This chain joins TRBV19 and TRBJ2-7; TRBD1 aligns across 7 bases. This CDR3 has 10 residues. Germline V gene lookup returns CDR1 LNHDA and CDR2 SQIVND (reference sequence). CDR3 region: CASSIGTVAF. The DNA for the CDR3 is TGTGCCAGTAGTATCGGGACAGTTGCCTTC.

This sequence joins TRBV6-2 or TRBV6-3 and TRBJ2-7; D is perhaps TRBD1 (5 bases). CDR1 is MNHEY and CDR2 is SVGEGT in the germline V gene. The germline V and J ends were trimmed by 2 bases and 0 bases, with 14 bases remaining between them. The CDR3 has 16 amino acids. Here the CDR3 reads CASSYGRQGDSYEQYF. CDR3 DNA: TGTGCCAGCAGTTACGGGCGGCAGGGTGACTCCTACGAGCAGTACTTC.

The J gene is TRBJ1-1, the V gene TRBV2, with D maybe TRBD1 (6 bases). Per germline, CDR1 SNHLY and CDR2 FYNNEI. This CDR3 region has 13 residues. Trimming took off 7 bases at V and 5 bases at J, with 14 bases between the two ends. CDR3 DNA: TGTGCCAGCACTCAGGGGTCGGTAACTGAAGCTTTCTTT. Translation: CASTQGSVTEAFF.

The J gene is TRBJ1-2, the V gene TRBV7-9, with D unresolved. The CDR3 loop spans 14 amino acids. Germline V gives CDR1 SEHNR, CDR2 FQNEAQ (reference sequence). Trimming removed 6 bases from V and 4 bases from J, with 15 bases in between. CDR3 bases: TGTGCCAGCAGTCCTCCAGGACGGATCTATGGCTACACCTTC. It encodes CASSPPGRIYGYTF.

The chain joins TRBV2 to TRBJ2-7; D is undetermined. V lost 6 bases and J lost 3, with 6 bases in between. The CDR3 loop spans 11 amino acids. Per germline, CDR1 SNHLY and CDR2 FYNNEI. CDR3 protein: CASSENYEQYF. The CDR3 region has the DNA TGTGCCAGCAGCGAGAACTACGAGCAGTACTTC. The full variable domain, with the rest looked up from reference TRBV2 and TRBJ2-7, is EPEVTQTPSHQVTQMGQEVILRCVPISNHLYFYWYRQILGQKVEFLVSFYNNEISEKSEIFDDQFSVERPDGSNFTLKIRSTKLEDSAMYFCASSENYEQYFGPGTRLTVT.

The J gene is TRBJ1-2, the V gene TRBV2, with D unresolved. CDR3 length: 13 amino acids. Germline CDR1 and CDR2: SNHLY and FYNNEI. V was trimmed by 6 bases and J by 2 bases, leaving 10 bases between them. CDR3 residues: CASRANLNYGYTF. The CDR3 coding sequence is TGTGCCAGCAGGGCGAACTTAAACTATGGCTACACCTTC.

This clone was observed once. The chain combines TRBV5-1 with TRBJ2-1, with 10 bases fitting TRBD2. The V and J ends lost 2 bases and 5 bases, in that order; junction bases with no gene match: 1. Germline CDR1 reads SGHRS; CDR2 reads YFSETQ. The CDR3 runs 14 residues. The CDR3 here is CASSFTSGNNEQFF. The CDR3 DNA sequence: TGCGCCAGCAGCTTTACTAGCGGGAACAATGAGCAGTTCTTC. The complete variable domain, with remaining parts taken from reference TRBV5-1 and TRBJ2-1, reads KAGVTQTPRYLIKTRGQQVTLSCSPISGHRSVSWYQQTPGQGLQFLFEYFSETQRNKGNFPGRFSGRQFSNSRSEMNVSTLELGDSALYLCASSFTSGNNEQFFGPGTRLTVL.

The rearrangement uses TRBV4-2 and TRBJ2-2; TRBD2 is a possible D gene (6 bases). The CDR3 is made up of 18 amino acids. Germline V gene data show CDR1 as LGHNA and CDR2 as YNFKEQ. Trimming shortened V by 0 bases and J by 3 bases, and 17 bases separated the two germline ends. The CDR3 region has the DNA TGTGCCAGCAGCCAAGAACCCTCGGAGGGTCGGTACACCGGGGAGCTGTTTTTT. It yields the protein CASSQEPSEGRYTGELFF.

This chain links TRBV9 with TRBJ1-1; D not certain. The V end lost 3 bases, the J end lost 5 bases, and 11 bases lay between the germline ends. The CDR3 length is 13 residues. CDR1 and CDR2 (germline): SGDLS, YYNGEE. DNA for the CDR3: TGTGCCAGCAGCGCGCGGACGGTTACTGAAGCTTTCTTT. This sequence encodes CASSARTVTEAFF.

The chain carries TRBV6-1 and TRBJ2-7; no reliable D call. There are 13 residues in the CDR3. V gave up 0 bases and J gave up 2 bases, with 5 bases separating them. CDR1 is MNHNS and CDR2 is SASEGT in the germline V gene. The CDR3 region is CASSEARPYEQYF. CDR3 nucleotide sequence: TGTGCCAGCAGTGAAGCGCGCCCCTACGAGCAGTACTTC.

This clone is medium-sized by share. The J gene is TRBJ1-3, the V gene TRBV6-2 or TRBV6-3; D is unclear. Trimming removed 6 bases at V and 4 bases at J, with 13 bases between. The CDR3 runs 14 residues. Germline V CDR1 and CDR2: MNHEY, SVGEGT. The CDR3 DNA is TGTGCCAGCAGCAACACCCGCTTGGGAAACACCATATATTTT. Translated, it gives CASSNTRLGNTIYF.

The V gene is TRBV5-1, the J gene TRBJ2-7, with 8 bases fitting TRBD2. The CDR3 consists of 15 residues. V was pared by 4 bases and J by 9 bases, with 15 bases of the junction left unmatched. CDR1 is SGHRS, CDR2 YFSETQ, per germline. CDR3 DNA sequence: TGCGCCAGCAGCCCGGATTCCGGGACTAGGGTGGCGCAGTACTTC. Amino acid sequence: CASSPDSGTRVAQYF. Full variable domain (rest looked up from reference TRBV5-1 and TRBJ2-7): KAGVTQTPRYLIKTRGQQVTLSCSPISGHRSVSWYQQTPGQGLQFLFEYFSETQRNKGNFPGRFSGRQFSNSRSEMNVSTLELGDSALYLCASSPDSGTRVAQYFGPGTRLTVT.

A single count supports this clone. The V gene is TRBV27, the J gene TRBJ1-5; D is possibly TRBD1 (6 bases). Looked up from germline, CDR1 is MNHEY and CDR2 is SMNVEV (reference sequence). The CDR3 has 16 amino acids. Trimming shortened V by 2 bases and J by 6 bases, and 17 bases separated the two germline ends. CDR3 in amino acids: CASSLRGGGIGQPQHF. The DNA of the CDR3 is TGTGCCAGCAGTTTACGTGGAGGGGGTATTGGTCAGCCCCAGCATTTT.

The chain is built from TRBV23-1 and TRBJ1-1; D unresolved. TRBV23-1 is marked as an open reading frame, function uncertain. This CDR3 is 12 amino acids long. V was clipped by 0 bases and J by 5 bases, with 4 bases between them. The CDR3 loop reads CASSQSGTEAFF. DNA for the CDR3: TGCGCCAGCAGTCAATCAGGGACTGAAGCTTTCTTT.

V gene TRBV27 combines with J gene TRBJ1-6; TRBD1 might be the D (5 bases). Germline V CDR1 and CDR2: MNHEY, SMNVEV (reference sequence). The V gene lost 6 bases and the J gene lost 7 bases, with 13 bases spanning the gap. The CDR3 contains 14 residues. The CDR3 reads CASSPGRANSPLHF. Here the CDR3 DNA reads TGTGCCAGCAGCCCGGGACGGGCAAATTCACCCCTCCACTTT.

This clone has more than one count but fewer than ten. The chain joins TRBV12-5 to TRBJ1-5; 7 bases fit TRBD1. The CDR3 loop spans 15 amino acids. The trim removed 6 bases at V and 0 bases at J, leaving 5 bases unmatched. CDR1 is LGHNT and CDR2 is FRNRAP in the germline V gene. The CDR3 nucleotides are TGTGCTAGTGGATCGACAGGGATTAGCAATCAGCCCCAGCATTTT. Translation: CASGSTGISNQPQHF. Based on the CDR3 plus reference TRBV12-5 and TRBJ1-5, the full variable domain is DARVTQTPRHKVTEMGQEVTMRCQPILGHNTVFWYRQTMMQGLELLAYFRNRAPLDDSGMPKDRFSAEMPDATLATLKIQPSEPRDSAVYFCASGSTGISNQPQHFGDGTRLSIL.

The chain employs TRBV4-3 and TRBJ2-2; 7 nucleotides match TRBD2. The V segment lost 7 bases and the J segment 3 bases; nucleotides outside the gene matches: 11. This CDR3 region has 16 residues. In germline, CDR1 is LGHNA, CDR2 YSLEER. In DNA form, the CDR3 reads TGCGCCAGCACCGAAAGGGCTAGCGGACACACCGGGGAGCTGTTTTTT. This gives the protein CASTERASGHTGELFF.

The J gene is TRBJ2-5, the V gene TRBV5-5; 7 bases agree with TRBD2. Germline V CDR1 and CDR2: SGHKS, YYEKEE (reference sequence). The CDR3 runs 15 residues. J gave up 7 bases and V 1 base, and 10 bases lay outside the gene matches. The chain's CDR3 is CASSLQTTSSGTQYF. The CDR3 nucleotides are TGTGCCAGCAGCTTGCAAACGACTAGCTCCGGGACCCAGTACTTC.

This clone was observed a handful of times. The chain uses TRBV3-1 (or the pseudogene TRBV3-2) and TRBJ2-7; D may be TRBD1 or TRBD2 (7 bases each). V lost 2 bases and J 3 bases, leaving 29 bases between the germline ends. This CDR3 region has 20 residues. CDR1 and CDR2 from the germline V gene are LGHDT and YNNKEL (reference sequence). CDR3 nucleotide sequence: TGTGCCAGCAGCCAATCCGGCGGGGGCAGGGGGGCTCGAAAACACTACGAGCAGTACTTC. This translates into CASSQSGGGRGARKHYEQYF.

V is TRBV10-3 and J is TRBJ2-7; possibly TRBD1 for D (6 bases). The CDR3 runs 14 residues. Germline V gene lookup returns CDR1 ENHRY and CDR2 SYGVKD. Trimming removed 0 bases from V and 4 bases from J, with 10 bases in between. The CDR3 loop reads CAISESRDTYEQYF. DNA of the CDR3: TGTGCCATCAGTGAGTCCCGGGACACGTACGAGCAGTACTTC.

The CDR3 spells CAISEPGQGKAEAFF. The DNA of the CDR3 is TGTGCCATCAGTGAGCCGGGACAGGGTAAAGCTGAAGCTTTCTTT. The chain has TRBV10-3 and TRBJ1-1; 9 bases align to TRBD1. The CDR3 contains 15 residues. The junction had 7 bases not matched to a gene; V was cut back by 2 bases and J by 6 bases. Germline CDR1 ENHRY, CDR2 SYGVKD.

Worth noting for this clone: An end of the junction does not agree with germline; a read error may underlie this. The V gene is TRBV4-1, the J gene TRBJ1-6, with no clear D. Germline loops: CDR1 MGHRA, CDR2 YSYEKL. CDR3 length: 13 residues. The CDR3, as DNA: TGCGCCAGCAGCCAAGAAAAGAGTTCATCCCTCCACTTT. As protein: CASSQEKSSSLHF.

As DNA, the CDR3 is TGCGCCAGCAGCCAAGGATTCAGGGGGCATGGTGGCTACACCTTC. Its translation: CASSQGFRGHGGYTF. The chain combines TRBV4-1 with TRBJ1-2; 8 bases are shared with TRBD1. V was pared by 1 base and J by 7 bases, with 8 bases of the junction left unmatched. CDR3 size: 15 residues. In germline, CDR1 is MGHRA, CDR2 YSYEKL.

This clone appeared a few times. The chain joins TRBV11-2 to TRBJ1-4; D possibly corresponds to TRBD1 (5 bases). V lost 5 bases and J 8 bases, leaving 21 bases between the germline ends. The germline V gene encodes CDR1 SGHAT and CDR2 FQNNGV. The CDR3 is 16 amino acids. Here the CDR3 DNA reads TGTGCCAGCAGCCCCAGGCGAATTGGGGCCGGGGAAAAACTGTTTTTT. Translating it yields CASSPRRIGAGEKLFF.

Here the CDR3 DNA reads TGTGCCAGCTCACCCGATTGGGATTTCGGGGGGGAAACCTACGAGCAGTACTTC. Translated: CASSPDWDFGGETYEQYF. The rearrangement joins TRBV18 to TRBJ2-7, with 8 bases that match TRBD2. The CDR3 spans 18 residues. Germline V gene data show CDR1 as KGHSH and CDR2 as LQKENI. J gave up 2 bases and V 3 bases, and 15 bases lay outside the gene matches.

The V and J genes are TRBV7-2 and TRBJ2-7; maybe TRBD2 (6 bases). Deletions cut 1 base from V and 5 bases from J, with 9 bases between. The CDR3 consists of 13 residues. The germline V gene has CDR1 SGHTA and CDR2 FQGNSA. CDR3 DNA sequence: TGTGCCAGCAGCTTAGGGAGGGGCAACGAGCAGTACTTC. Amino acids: CASSLGRGNEQYF. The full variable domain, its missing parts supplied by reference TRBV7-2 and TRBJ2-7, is GAGVSQSPSNKVTEKGKDVELRCDPISGHTALYWYRQSLGQGLEFLIYFQGNSAPDKSGLPSDRFSAERTGGSVSTLTIQRTQQEDSAVYLCASSLGRGNEQYFGPGTRLTVT.